The TCR beta chain described here comes from a study of shared clonotypes between healthy human individuals. The CDR3 contains 13 residues. Between the trimmed V and J ends, which lost 2 bases and 4 bases, there was a span of 10 bases. Germline V CDR1 and CDR2: SGHNT, YYREEE (reference sequence). Some clones are missing from TCRdb's copy, which holds only in-frame ones; the method was immunoSEQ multiplex PCR. This table has 300,000 to 400,000 clones, under 80% appearing once. Negatively enriched CD4+ T cells were divided by CD45RA into naive and memory. The receptor was isolated from a young man in good health. The V and J genes are TRBV5-4 and TRBJ2-7; no reliable D call. The sequenced sample was memory CD4+ T cells sorted from blood. This sample's subset: CD45RA-negative fraction. The CDR3 sequence: CASSLLHGYEQYF. The DNA of the CDR3 is TGTGCCAGCAGCTTACTTCACGGATACGAGCAGTACTTC.